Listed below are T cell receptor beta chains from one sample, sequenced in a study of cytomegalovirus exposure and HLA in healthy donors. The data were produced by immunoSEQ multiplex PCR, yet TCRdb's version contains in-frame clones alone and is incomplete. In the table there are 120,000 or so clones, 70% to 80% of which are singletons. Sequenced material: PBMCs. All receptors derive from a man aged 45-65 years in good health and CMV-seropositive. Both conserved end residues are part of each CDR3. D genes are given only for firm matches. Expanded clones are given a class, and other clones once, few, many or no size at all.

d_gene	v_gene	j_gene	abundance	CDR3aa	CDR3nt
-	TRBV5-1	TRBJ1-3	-	CASSLEGEGNTIYF	TGCGCCAGCAGCTTGGAAGGGGAGGGGAACACCATATATTTT
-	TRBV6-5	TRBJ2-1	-	CASGLTTPPDEQFF	TGTGCCAGCGGCCTAACTACCCCCCCCGATGAGCAGTTCTTC
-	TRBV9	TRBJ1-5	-	CASSALDTYNQPQHF	TGTGCCAGCAGCGCCTTAGACACTTACAATCAGCCCCAGCATTTT
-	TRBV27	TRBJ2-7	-	CASSLSAGMSSYEQYF	TGTGCCAGCAGTTTATCAGCAGGCATGAGCTCCTACGAGCAGTACTTC
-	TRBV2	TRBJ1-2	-	CAIPTEGDYGYTF	TGTGCCATTCCGACAGAAGGGGACTATGGCTACACCTTC
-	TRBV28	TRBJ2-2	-	CASSLRQVSAGELFF	TGTGCCAGCAGTTTGCGACAGGTATCCGCCGGGGAGCTGTTTTTT
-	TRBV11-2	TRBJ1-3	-	CASSLTGGYSGNTIYF	TGTGCCAGCAGCTTAACGGGGGGATACTCTGGAAACACCATATATTTT
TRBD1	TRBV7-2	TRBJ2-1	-	CASSFRQGARSYNEQFF	TGTGCCAGCAGCTTCCGGCAGGGGGCTCGCTCCTACAATGAGCAGTTCTTC
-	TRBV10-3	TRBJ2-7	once	CAINGGGEQYF	TGTGCCATCAATGGGGGAGGCGAGCAGTACTTC
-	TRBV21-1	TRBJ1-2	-	CASSEEFREPPNYGYTF	TGTGCCAGCAGCGAGGAATTCCGGGAGCCTCCTAACTATGGCTACACCTTC
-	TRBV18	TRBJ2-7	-	CASSPSSYEQYF	TGTGCCAGCTCACCGTCCTCCTACGAGCAGTACTTC
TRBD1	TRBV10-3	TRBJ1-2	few	CAIRTGTAYGYTF	TGTGCCATCAGAACCGGGACAGCCTATGGCTACACCTTC
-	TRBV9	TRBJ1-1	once	CASSGGGYTEAFF	TGTGCCAGCAGCGGAGGGGGTTACACTGAAGCTTTCTTT
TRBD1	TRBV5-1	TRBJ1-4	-	CASHSTGAREKLFF	TGCGCCAGCCATTCCACAGGGGCGCGGGAAAAACTGTTTTTT
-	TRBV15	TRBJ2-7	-	CATSRDGGGSGALSSYEQYF	TGTGCCACCAGCAGAGATGGGGGGGGGTCAGGGGCCCTTAGCTCCTACGAGCAGTACTTC
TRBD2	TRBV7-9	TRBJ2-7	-	CASSRTSGGPSYEQYF	TGTGCCAGCAGTCGGACTAGCGGGGGGCCATCCTACGAGCAGTACTTC
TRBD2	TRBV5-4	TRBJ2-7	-	CASSSISGRADEQYF	TGTGCCAGCAGCTCTATTTCCGGGAGGGCCGACGAGCAGTACTTC
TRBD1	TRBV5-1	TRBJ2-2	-	CASSTGQGAMNTGELFF	TGCGCCAGCAGCACCGGACAGGGGGCTATGAACACCGGGGAGCTGTTTTTT
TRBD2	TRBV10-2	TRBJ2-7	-	CASRASGRSYEQYF	TGCGCCAGCAGGGCTAGCGGGAGATCTTACGAGCAGTACTTC
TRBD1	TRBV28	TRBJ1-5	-	CASSLTGGRQPQHF	TGTGCCAGCAGTTTGACAGGGGGCCGGCAGCCCCAGCATTTT
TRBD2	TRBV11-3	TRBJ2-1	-	CASKGLAGAYNEQFF	TGTGCCAGCAAAGGGCTAGCGGGGGCTTACAATGAGCAGTTCTTC
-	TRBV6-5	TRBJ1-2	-	CASSQTGFYGYTF	TGTGCCAGCAGTCAAACAGGTTTCTATGGCTACACCTTC
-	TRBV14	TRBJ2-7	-	CASSQVLVGAREQYF	TGTGCCAGCAGCCAAGTCCTTGTGGGAGCGAGGGAGCAGTACTTC
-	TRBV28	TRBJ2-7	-	CASSSTGFYEQYF	TGTGCCAGCAGTTCCACAGGGTTTTACGAGCAGTACTTC
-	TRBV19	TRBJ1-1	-	CASRLGWAVNTEAFF	TGTGCCAGTAGACTTGGTTGGGCAGTGAACACTGAAGCTTTCTTT
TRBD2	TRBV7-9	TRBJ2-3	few	CASSLGGSGGPAYTQYF	TGTGCCAGCAGCTTAGGGGGTAGCGGGGGGCCGGCTTATACGCAGTATTTT
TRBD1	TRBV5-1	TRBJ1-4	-	CASSPWTGDNEKLFF	TGCGCCAGCAGCCCATGGACAGGGGATAATGAAAAACTGTTTTTT
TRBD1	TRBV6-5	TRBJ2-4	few	CASRSPGTGLNIQYF	TGTGCCAGCAGGTCCCCCGGGACAGGGCTGAACATTCAGTACTTC
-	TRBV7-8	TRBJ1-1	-	CASSLRRNTEAFF	TGTGCCAGCAGTTTGAGGCGGAACACTGAAGCTTTCTTT
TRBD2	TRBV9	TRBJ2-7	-	CASSGGGFGYEQYF	TGTGCCAGCAGCGGGGGAGGGTTTGGCTACGAGCAGTACTTC
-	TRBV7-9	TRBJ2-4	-	CASSGTSEDIQYF	TGTGCCAGCAGCGGGACATCGGAAGACATTCAGTACTTC
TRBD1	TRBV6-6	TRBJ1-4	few	CASRPRTGGEKLFF	TGTGCCAGCAGACCTAGGACAGGAGGAGAAAAACTGTTTTTT
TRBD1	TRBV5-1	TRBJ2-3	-	CASSSPGQLYSDTQYF	TGCGCCAGCAGTTCACCGGGACAGCTGTATTCAGATACGCAGTATTTT
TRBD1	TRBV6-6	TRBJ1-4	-	CASSYSGTGGEKLFF	TGTGCCAGCAGTTACTCCGGGACAGGGGGTGAAAAACTGTTTTTT
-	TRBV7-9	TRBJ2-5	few	CASSYRVQETQYF	TGTGCCAGCAGCTACAGGGTACAAGAGACCCAGTACTTC
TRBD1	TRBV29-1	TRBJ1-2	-	CSVEAGRQGYGYTF	TGCAGCGTTGAAGCTGGAAGACAGGGCTATGGCTACACCTTC